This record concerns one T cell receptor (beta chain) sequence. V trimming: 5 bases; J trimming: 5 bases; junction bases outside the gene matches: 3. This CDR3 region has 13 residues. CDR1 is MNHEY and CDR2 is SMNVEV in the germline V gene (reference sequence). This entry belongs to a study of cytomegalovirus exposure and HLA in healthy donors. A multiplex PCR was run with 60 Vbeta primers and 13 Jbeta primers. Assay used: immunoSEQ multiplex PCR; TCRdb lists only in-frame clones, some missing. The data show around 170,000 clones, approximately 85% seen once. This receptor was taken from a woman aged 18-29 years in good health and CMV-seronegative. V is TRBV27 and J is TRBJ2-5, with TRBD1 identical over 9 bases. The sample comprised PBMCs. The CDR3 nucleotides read TGTGCCAGCAGTGAACAGGGGGCCGAGACCCAGTACTTC. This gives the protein CASSEQGAETQYF.